This passage covers 27 T cell receptor beta chains from one sample sequenced in a study of blood T cell repertoires in COVID-19. Repertoires were generated with immunoSEQ multiplex PCR, while TCRdb's copy carries only in-frame clones and drops some. This repertoire shows some 87,000 clones, under 85% found once; its top ten account for nearly 25%. The sequenced sample was peripheral blood. The source of these receptors is a human donor in a cohort sampled during active COVID-19.

This chain joins TRBV2 and TRBJ1-1, with D tentatively TRBD1 (6 bases). From germline, CDR1 is SNHLY and CDR2 FYNNEI. The CDR3 has 13 residues. V was clipped by 2 bases and J by 11 bases, with 15 bases between them. This chain's CDR3 is CASSEWDKTRAFF. Here the CDR3 DNA reads TGTGCCAGCAGTGAATGGGACAAGACCCGGGCTTTCTTT.

The chain has TRBV29-1 and TRBJ1-5; D gene ambiguous. The CDR3 covers 13 residues. The germline gives CDR1 SQVTM, CDR2 ANQGSEA. The V and J ends lost 5 bases and 2 bases respectively, with 10 bases between them. In DNA form, the CDR3 reads TGCAGCGTTTACGAGGGCGGCAATCAGCCCCAGCATTTT. This translates into CSVYEGGNQPQHF.

The rearrangement links TRBV24-1 to TRBJ2-3; perhaps TRBD2 as D (5 bases). The CDR3 extends over 16 amino acids. The V gene's germline CDR1 is KGHDR and CDR2 SFDVKD. Trimming left V 4 bases short and J 2 bases short, with 15 bases between. The DNA for the CDR3 is TGTGCCACCAGTGAACCTGGAGCGGATTCCACAGATACGCAGTATTTT. Translated: CATSEPGADSTDTQYF.

The V and J genes are TRBV18 and TRBJ1-1; D is unclear. CDR1 and CDR2 from the germline V gene are KGHSH and LQKENI. V shed 6 bases and J shed 7 bases, with 15 bases lying between them. The CDR3 is 13 amino acids. The CDR3 here is CASSTLRENEAFF. For the CDR3, the DNA is TGTGCCAGCTCTACACTCCGGGAGAATGAAGCTTTCTTT.

This clone was counted between two and nine times. V gene TRBV18 combines with J gene TRBJ1-1, with no clear D. The CDR3 covers 15 residues. Trimming shortened V by 5 bases and J by 2 bases, and 15 bases separated the two germline ends. Germline CDR1 KGHSH, CDR2 LQKENI. The CDR3 DNA is TGTGCCAGCTCAGGAACGGCAGGCCACAACACTGAAGCTTTCTTT. Protein product: CASSGTAGHNTEAFF.

This rearrangement joins TRBV6-5 to TRBJ1-2; possibly TRBD1 for D (5 bases). The germline V and J ends were trimmed by 10 bases and 5 bases, with 11 bases remaining between them. From germline, CDR1 is MNHEY and CDR2 SVGAGI. CDR3 length: 11 residues. CDR3 bases: TGTGCCACACAGGAACTTTATGGCTACACCTTC. It encodes CATQELYGYTF.

The chain carries TRBV7-9 and TRBJ2-1; 11 nucleotides align to TRBD2. The CDR3 has 17 amino acids. The V gene's germline CDR1 is SEHNR and CDR2 FQNEAQ (reference sequence). Losses at the gene ends were 1 base for V and 9 bases for J; bases not matched to a gene: 11. CDR3 residues: CASSLVPGLADYGEQFF. The CDR3 DNA reads TGTGCCAGCAGCTTAGTTCCGGGACTAGCGGACTACGGTGAGCAGTTCTTC.

The chain links TRBV7-6 to TRBJ1-5, with 9 positions matching TRBD1. The CDR3 contains 17 residues. J gave up 0 bases and V 4 bases, and 7 bases lay outside the gene matches. CDR1 is SGHVS and CDR2 is FNYEAQ in the germline V gene. The CDR3 sequence is CASSSPWTGVSNQPQHF. The DNA of the CDR3 is TGTGCCAGCAGCTCTCCCTGGACAGGGGTTAGCAATCAGCCCCAGCATTTT.

This chain links TRBV6-6 with TRBJ2-2; a possible D gene is TRBD2 (5 bases). This CDR3 comprises 15 residues. Trimming cost V 3 bases and J 7 bases, with 15 bases left between them. Germline V gene data show CDR1 as MNHNY and CDR2 as SVGAGI (reference sequence). The chain's CDR3 is CASSYTPAGDGELFF. CDR3 DNA sequence: TGTGCCAGCAGTTATACTCCGGCCGGGGACGGGGAGCTGTTTTTT.

This clone was counted only a few times. The chain joins TRBV29-1 to TRBJ2-7; 11 bases fit TRBD2. Germline values: CDR1 SQVTM, CDR2 ANQGSEA. Trimming at V came to 8 bases and at J to 6 bases, leaving 6 bases not matched to a gene. The CDR3 is 12 residues long. The DNA of the CDR3 is TGCAGCTTCCGAGGACTAGCGGGCGAGCAGTACTTC. It yields the protein CSFRGLAGEQYF.

V gene TRBV18 combines with J gene TRBJ2-3; perhaps TRBD2 as D (6 bases). The CDR3 totals 14 residues. V was shortened by 6 bases and J by 3 bases, with 13 bases between the two germline ends. Germline lookup yields CDR1 KGHSH and CDR2 LQKENI. CDR3 residues: CASSGGTQTDTQYF. The CDR3, as DNA: TGTGCCAGCTCTGGGGGGACCCAGACAGATACGCAGTATTTT. The complete variable domain, with remaining parts taken from reference TRBV18 and TRBJ2-3, reads NAGVMQNPRHLVRRRGQEARLRCSPMKGHSHVYWYRQLPEEGLKFMVYLQKENIIDESGMPKERFSAEFPKEGPSILRIQQVVRGDSAAYFCASSGGTQTDTQYFGPGTRLTVL.

J is TRBJ2-7 and V is TRBV7-8; TRBD1 matches 9 bases. V lost 5 bases and J lost 2; bases outside the gene matches: 10. The CDR3 has 16 amino acids. The germline V gene has CDR1 SGHVS and CDR2 FQNEAQ. In nucleotides, the CDR3 is TGTGCCAGCAGCGCCACCCGGGACAGGGAGACCTACGAGCAGTACTTC. The encoded protein is CASSATRDRETYEQYF.

As to this clone: This specimen includes other DNA sequences encoding the same CDR3. Here the CDR3 DNA reads TGCAGCGCAACAGAAAACACCGGGGAGCTGTTTTTT. Its protein is CSATENTGELFF. The rearrangement uses TRBV29-1 and TRBJ2-2, with unresolved D. Per the germline V gene, CDR1 is SQVTM and CDR2 is ANQGSEA. Trimming removed 7 bases from V and 2 bases from J, with 8 bases in between. This CDR3 region has 12 residues.

The chain employs TRBV19 and TRBJ2-1, with unresolved D. V dropped 10 bases and J dropped 4 bases, with 8 bases sitting between them. CDR3 size: 11 residues. CDR1 is LNHDA and CDR2 is SQIVND in the germline V gene (reference sequence). In nucleotides, the CDR3 is TGTGCCACTACAGTGTACAATGAGCAGTTCTTC. The encoded protein is CATTVYNEQFF.

The rearrangement links TRBV10-3 to TRBJ2-3, with D possibly matching TRBD1 (5 bases). Germline CDR1 reads ENHRY; CDR2 reads SYGVKD. The CDR3 is made up of 13 amino acids. Trimming removed 8 bases at V and 4 bases at J, with 13 bases between. The CDR3 here is CAIRSRAADTQYF. The CDR3 DNA sequence: TGTGCCATCCGATCCAGGGCGGCAGATACGCAGTATTTT.

This rearrangement joins TRBV3-1 (or the pseudogene TRBV3-2) to TRBJ2-3; a weak D match, TRBD2 (7 bases). The CDR3 has 16 residues. CDR1 is LGHDT and CDR2 is YNNKEL in the germline V gene (reference sequence). The V end lost 4 bases, the J end lost 1 base, and 15 bases lay between the germline ends. The CDR3 sequence: CASSPSLGGRTDTQYF. CDR3 in DNA: TGTGCCAGCAGCCCTTCTCTGGGGGGGCGCACAGATACGCAGTATTTT.

The rearrangement joins TRBV10-3 to TRBJ1-2; 8 bases are shared with TRBD1. The V gene end was trimmed by 6 bases and the J gene end by 6 bases; junction bases not matched to a gene: 6. The length of the CDR3 is 13 residues. The germline CDR1 and CDR2 sequences are ENHRY and SYGVKD. The CDR3 reads CAIRAGQGDGYTF. Here the CDR3 DNA reads TGTGCCATCAGGGCCGGACAGGGCGATGGCTACACCTTC.

This clone turned up a few times. The V gene is TRBV18, the J gene TRBJ2-7; tentatively, D is TRBD1 (6 bases). Trimming took off 1 base at V and 2 bases at J, with 18 bases between the two ends. Germline loops: CDR1 KGHSH, CDR2 LQKENI. The CDR3 spans 17 residues. The CDR3 reads CASSPLAGGRGAYEQYF. The CDR3 DNA reads as TGTGCCAGCTCACCACTGGCGGGCGGCAGGGGAGCCTACGAGCAGTACTTC.

This chain joins TRBV5-1 and TRBJ1-1, with D perhaps TRBD1 (5 bases). The germline CDR1 and CDR2 sequences are SGHRS and YFSETQ. There are 13 residues in the CDR3. V gave up 7 bases and J gave up 3 bases, with 13 bases separating them. CDR3 bases: TGCGCCAGCGCTCCAGGGAGGGACACTGAAGCTTTCTTT. It codes for CASAPGRDTEAFF.

The chain uses TRBV11-3 and TRBJ2-3; 7 nucleotides align to TRBD1. The V segment lost 1 base and the J segment 9 bases; nucleotides outside the gene matches: 1. The CDR3 sequence is 12 residues long. Germline CDR1 and CDR2: SGHNT and YENEEA. CDR3 nucleotides: TGTGCCAGCAGCTTAGGACAGGGCACGCAGTATTTT. This translates into CASSLGQGTQYF.

The chain carries TRBV19 and TRBJ2-7, with a weak D call TRBD2 (7 bases). The germline CDR1 and CDR2 sequences are LNHDA and SQIVND (reference sequence). The CDR3 loop spans 17 amino acids. Trimming stripped 1 base from V and 1 base from J, with 17 bases between. The CDR3 DNA is TGTGCCAGTAGTATAGGATCGGGGGGCCGGGGGTCCTACGAGCAGTACTTC. Protein: CASSIGSGGRGSYEQYF.

This sequence joins TRBV25-1 and TRBJ2-3; tentatively, D is TRBD2 (6 bases). V lost 6 bases and J 3 bases, leaving 19 bases between the germline ends. This CDR3 has 16 amino acids. Germline-derived CDR1 and CDR2 are MGHDK and SYGVNS. CDR3 DNA: TGTGCCAGCAGAAGAGGAGGGCGTGAAAGGACAGATACGCAGTATTTT. Amino acids: CASRRGGRERTDTQYF.

This clone was counted a single time. This chain links TRBV4-1 with TRBJ2-3; 8 bases agree with TRBD2. The germline CDR1 and CDR2 sequences are MGHRA and YSYEKL. J was trimmed by 6 bases and V by 4 bases; bases with no gene match: 3. The CDR3 runs 13 residues. CDR3 bases: TGCGCCAGCAGCCTAGCGGGGCTTGATACGCAGTATTTT. It codes for CASSLAGLDTQYF.

CDR3 residues: CSVGDSFGHQPQHF. In DNA form, the CDR3 reads TGCAGCGTAGGGGACTCCTTCGGTCATCAGCCCCAGCATTTT. The chain joins TRBV29-1 to TRBJ1-5; perhaps TRBD1 as D (5 bases). The germline V gene encodes CDR1 SQVTM and CDR2 ANQGSEA. The CDR3 is made up of 14 amino acids. V lost 6 bases and J lost 5, with 17 bases in between.

This clone was seen a single time. The V call is TRBV28, the J call TRBJ1-5; D unclear. The CDR3 loop spans 15 amino acids. Trimming cost V 2 bases and J 1 base, with 9 bases left between them. The germline V gene has CDR1 MDHEN and CDR2 SYDVKM. The CDR3 here is CASSLGLESNQPQHF. CDR3 DNA sequence: TGTGCCAGCAGTTTAGGGTTGGAGAGCAATCAGCCCCAGCATTTT.

This rearrangement joins TRBV12-3 or TRBV12-4 to TRBJ2-4; weak D call: TRBD2 (6 bases). The CDR3 length is 13 residues. V lost 5 bases and J 14 bases, leaving 19 bases between the germline ends. This chain's CDR3 is CASSPKGLRWEYF. The CDR3, as DNA: TGTGCCAGCAGTCCTAAGGGACTTCGTTGGGAGTACTTC.

DNA of the CDR3: TGTGCCAGCAGCTTAGGTCCGGGATCGGCTGAAGCTTTCTTT. Residues: CASSLGPGSAEAFF. The chain employs TRBV7-9 and TRBJ1-1; unclear D gene. This CDR3 region has 14 residues. Trimming took off 1 base at V and 6 bases at J, with 12 bases between the two ends. CDR1 is SEHNR and CDR2 is FQNEAQ in the germline V gene (reference sequence).